This TCR beta chain was identified during a study of vaccination and CD4 T cells after COVID-19. Study context: The convalescent population consisted of six males and four females, two of whom were of Hispanic ethnicity.

Notes on this clonotype: Its target is not known.

CDR1 MNHNS and CDR2 SASEGT come from the germline V gene. There are 13 residues in the CDR3. Trimming shortened V by 1 base and J by 5 bases, and 6 bases separated the two germline ends. Study-wide results and caveats: Post-vaccination reactive clonotypes (median around 40) did not differ significantly from post-infection (under 22).

TCRdb called the PCR reads again in MiXCR, with one record for every CDR3 protein. In the table there are 20,000 to 25,000 distinct CDR3 sequences, under 60% of which are singletons. The clonotype was recovered from a human donor who had recovered from COVID-19. The genes are TRBV6-1 and TRBJ2-4, with D unresolved. Sequencing was performed on CD4+ T cells from blood, taken before SARS-CoV-2 vaccination. This chain's CDR3 is CASSEVRQNIQYF. CDR3 bases: TGTGCCAGCAGTGAAGTCCGACAAAACATTCAGTACTTC.